This entry is about one T cell receptor beta chain. Antigen specificity is unknown. These data originate in a study of vaccination effects on CD4 cells after COVID-19. Study-level points and caveats: Only a few convalescent patients and no early post-infection timepoints featured in the study. Late post-vaccination samples showed marked contraction of infection- and vaccine-induced clones.

Germline CDR1 and CDR2: MDHEN and SYDVKM. The CDR3 is made up of 14 amino acids. Trimming stripped 4 bases from V and 0 bases from J, with 4 bases between. Ahead of sequencing, the ViraFEST assay grew antigen-specific CD4+ T cells using viral peptide pools. Investigators separated out CD4+ T cells once approximately 9 days of culture had passed. Two doses of BNT162b2 or mRNA-1273 vaccine were administered to participants. The healthy vaccine recipients, who had no prior SARS-CoV-2 infection, showed negative nucleocapsid antibodies. After 1.8 million or so PBMC were placed in each well, they were cultured with about 10 IU/ml IL-2 and 10 ug/ml peptides. Sequencing was performed with immunoSEQ multiplex PCR; in TCRdb, only in-frame clones are kept and a portion is missing. Counted here are about 80,000 clones, more than 60% occurring once; the ten biggest clones make up over 0.95%.

The sequences come from CD4+ T cells from PBMCs cultured with HCoV-OC43 spike peptides, collected after COVID-19 vaccination. Subset meaning: HCoV-OC43 spike overlapping peptide pool stimulation. This TCR was recovered from a human donor who received a COVID-19 vaccine. This chain links TRBV28 with TRBJ1-6; D is uncertain. The CDR3 DNA is TGTGCCAGCAGTTCGAGCTCCTATAATTCACCCCTCCACTTT. It codes for CASSSSSYNSPLHF.